The T cell receptor (beta chain) under discussion was sequenced for a study of blood T cells in healthy people across ages. This CDR3 is 17 amino acids long. After removal of 2 bases from V and 3 bases from J, the junction contained 7 bases not matched to a gene. Using a J-beta primer mix together with a sample-barcoded 5' primer, a second PCR was run for roughly 6 to 11 cycles. MiXCR was run by TCRdb on the 5' RACE reads, yielding one entry per CDR3 protein. The table includes over a million distinct CDR3 sequences, 55% to 75% detected once. J is TRBJ2-1 and V is TRBV12-3 or TRBV12-4; 10 bases are shared with TRBD1. The TCR sequence derives from a man aged 18-30 years in good health. The sequencing sample was made of blood. The CDR3 loop is CASSLWRRTGGYNEQFF. The CDR3 bases are TGTGCCAGCAGTTTATGGAGGCGGACAGGGGGCTACAATGAGCAGTTCTTC.